The TCR beta chain under discussion was sequenced for a study of T cell responses to AZD1222 COVID-19 vaccine. This CDR3 has 14 residues. CDR1 SNHLY and CDR2 FYNNEI come from the germline V gene. Germline trimming cut 7 bases from V and 1 base from J; bases unmatched to any gene: 6. This clone was observed once. Clones were sequenced by immunoSEQ multiplex PCR, and TCRdb holds only the in-frame ones, with some missing. The sample holds about 160,000 clones, approximately 90% seen once. The sequencing used peripheral blood, collected 28 days after the second AZD1222 dose. The rearrangement links TRBV2 to TRBJ1-2; 7 positions match TRBD1. The clonotype originates from an adult who received the AZD1222 COVID-19 vaccine. The CDR3 spells CASKTTGNNYGYTF. CDR3 in DNA: TGTGCCAGCAAAACGACAGGGAATAACTATGGCTACACCTTC.